Below are 25 T cell receptor beta chains sequenced from a single sample in a study of blood T cell repertoires in COVID-19 (TCRdb year 2020). Library preparation employed the immunoSEQ multiplex PCR assay. TCRdb's version of the immuneACCESS table is confined to in-frame rearrangements and falls short of the full clone set. An unresolved V gene accounts for under half of the shortfall where checked; the remainder is of unknown origin. A total of approximately 140,000 clones appear in this sample, approximately 86% of them only once. Of the sample, about 4.2% falls within the top ten clones. The sample was peripheral blood. Receptors were obtained from a woman aged 55-75 years with active or convalescent COVID-19.

The V gene is TRBV18, the J gene TRBJ1-3; 10 nucleotides line up with TRBD1. Trimming took 5 bases from V and 6 from J; bases not matched to a gene: 4. Per the germline V gene, CDR1 is KGHSH and CDR2 is LQKENI. This CDR3 spans 14 amino acids. DNA for the CDR3: TGTGCCAGCTCAGCCGGACAGGGGGAAAACACCATATATTTT. Its translation is CASSAGQGENTIYF.

The chain recombines TRBV18 with TRBJ2-7; possible D gene TRBD2, 5 bases. Trimming took 3 bases from V and 7 from J, leaving 13 bases between them. The CDR3 contains 13 residues. Germline values: CDR1 KGHSH, CDR2 LQKENI. CDR3 coding DNA: TGTGCCAGCTCACCCGGGGTTCTTCAGGAGCAGTACTTC. This encodes CASSPGVLQEQYF. The complete variable domain, with remaining parts taken from reference TRBV18 and TRBJ2-7, reads NAGVMQNPRHLVRRRGQEARLRCSPMKGHSHVYWYRQLPEEGLKFMVYLQKENIIDESGMPKERFSAEFPKEGPSILRIQQVVRGDSAAYFCASSPGVLQEQYFGPGTRLTVT.

The chain uses TRBV2 and TRBJ2-2, with a tentative D call TRBD2 (6 bases). Trimming removed 2 bases from V and 3 bases from J, with 13 bases in between. Germline CDR1 SNHLY, CDR2 FYNNEI. The CDR3 covers 16 residues. CDR3 nucleotide sequence: TGTGCCAGCAGTGAATTTATAGCGGTTTACACCGGGGAGCTGTTTTTT. Translation gives CASSEFIAVYTGELFF.

CDR3 in amino acids: CASSQSLSGLRNSPLHF. CDR3 coding DNA: TGTGCCAGCAGCCAATCCTTGTCTGGGCTACGGAATTCACCCCTCCACTTT. The chain links TRBV14 to TRBJ1-6; no clear D. Germline CDR1 is SGHDN and CDR2 is FVKESK. This CDR3 region has 17 residues. The V end lost 2 bases, the J end lost 7 bases, and 18 bases lay between the germline ends.

The rearrangement uses TRBV12-3 or TRBV12-4 and TRBJ1-6; D gene ambiguous. The CDR3 is made up of 13 amino acids. The V end lost 6 bases, the J end lost 7 bases, and 10 bases lay between the germline ends. In DNA, the CDR3 is TGTGCCAGCAGCTCCCTCCGGAATTCACCCCTCCACTTT. Amino acid sequence: CASSSLRNSPLHF.

The genes are TRBV7-2 and TRBJ2-7; TRBD1 aligns across 7 bases. This CDR3 region has 15 residues. V lost 4 bases and J lost 3; bases outside the gene matches: 9. Germline assignment: CDR1 SGHTA and CDR2 FQGNSA. The DNA for the CDR3 is TGTGCCAGCAGCTCCAGGACAGGATGGAGCTACGAGCAGTACTTC. Protein product: CASSSRTGWSYEQYF.

This chain links TRBV9 with TRBJ2-2; D is perhaps TRBD2 (7 bases). V lost 0 bases and J 0 bases, leaving 9 bases between the germline ends. CDR1 and CDR2 (germline): SGDLS, YYNGEE. The CDR3 totals 16 residues. The CDR3 region is CASSVVGGPNTGELFF. CDR3 DNA sequence: TGTGCCAGCAGCGTAGTCGGGGGGCCGAACACCGGGGAGCTGTTTTTT.

The chain couples TRBV6-1 to TRBJ2-3; 7 nucleotides align to TRBD1. Losses at the gene ends were 1 base for V and 3 bases for J; bases not matched to a gene: 1. CDR3 size: 14 residues. Per the germline V gene, CDR1 is MNHNS and CDR2 is SASEGT. The CDR3 protein is CASSEDRGTDTQYF. The CDR3 DNA follows: TGTGCCAGCAGTGAAGACAGGGGTACAGATACGCAGTATTTT.

V usage is TRBV19 and J usage is TRBJ2-3; TRBD1 might be the D (6 bases). The CDR3 spans 13 residues. Germline loops: CDR1 LNHDA, CDR2 SQIVND (reference sequence). The V and J ends lost 5 bases and 6 bases respectively, with 12 bases between them. The CDR3 DNA is TGTGCCAGTAGTGGACCAGGGGCGGATACGCAGTATTTT. This codes for CASSGPGADTQYF.

This clone was observed a single time. V usage is TRBV5-4 and J usage is TRBJ2-5; TRBD2 might be the D (6 bases). This CDR3 region has 16 residues. CDR1 is SGHNT and CDR2 is YYREEE in the germline V gene (reference sequence). V shed 4 bases and J shed 2 bases, with 18 bases lying between them. The CDR3 DNA sequence: TGTGCCAGCAGCACCTTAGCGGTCTATAAACAAGAGACCCAGTACTTC. This encodes CASSTLAVYKQETQYF. Full variable domain (rest looked up from reference TRBV5-4 and TRBJ2-5): ETGVTQSPTHLIKTRGQQVTLRCSSQSGHNTVSWYQQALGQGPQFIFQYYREEENGRGNFPPRFSGLQFPNYSSELNVNALELDDSALYLCASSTLAVYKQETQYFGPGTRLLVL.

The V and J genes are TRBV4-1 and TRBJ2-5; D is ambiguous. Per germline, CDR1 MGHRA and CDR2 YSYEKL. Trimming pared 0 bases from V and 5 bases from J, leaving 7 bases between. The CDR3 has 13 amino acids. CDR3 DNA: TGCGCCAGCAGCCAAGATAGCCGGGAGACCCAGTACTTC. This translates into CASSQDSRETQYF.

This CDR3 is CASSPLGTGGSETQYF. The CDR3 DNA reads as TGTGCCAGCAGCCCCTTAGGGACAGGGGGGTCAGAGACCCAGTACTTC. The V gene is TRBV7-2, the J gene TRBJ2-5, with 11 bases identical to TRBD1. V was clipped by 5 bases and J by 4 bases; unmatched bases: 9. This CDR3 contains 16 residues. Germline CDR1 is SGHTA and CDR2 is FQGNSA.

The CDR3 DNA follows: TGTGCCAGCTCACCGTCATCGATGGTAGTTGGAAACACCATATATTTT. It is translated as CASSPSSMVVGNTIYF. J is TRBJ1-3 and V is TRBV18; D unresolved. CDR3 size: 16 residues. V lost 3 bases and J lost 3, with 15 bases in between. Germline CDR1 reads KGHSH; CDR2 reads LQKENI.

V and J are TRBV12-5 and TRBJ1-2; D possibly corresponds to TRBD1 (6 bases). The germline V gene has CDR1 LGHNT and CDR2 FRNRAP. The V and J ends lost 7 bases and 10 bases respectively, with 22 bases between them. This CDR3 is built from 14 residues. CDR3 DNA sequence: TGTGCTAGTGCCCAGGGGATGGCAGGGGTTGACTACACCTTC. Translating gives CASAQGMAGVDYTF.

The V call is TRBV10-2, the J call TRBJ1-1; 7 bases fit TRBD1. CDR1 is WSHSY, CDR2 SAAADI, per germline. CDR3 length: 12 residues. Germline trimming cut 5 bases from V and 4 bases from J; bases unmatched to any gene: 1. CDR3 sequence reads: CASSSGGTEAFF. The CDR3 DNA follows: TGCGCCAGCAGTTCAGGGGGCACTGAAGCTTTCTTT.

V usage is TRBV10-3 and J usage is TRBJ2-3; D is possibly TRBD1 (6 bases). V was clipped by 3 bases and J by 3 bases, with 13 bases between them. The CDR3 runs to 15 residues. The germline V gene encodes CDR1 ENHRY and CDR2 SYGVKD. The CDR3 DNA reads TGTGCCATCAGTGATAACAGGGTGGAGACAGATACGCAGTATTTT. Residues: CAISDNRVETDTQYF.

The chain recombines TRBV4-1 with TRBJ2-1; 8 nucleotides line up with TRBD2. The CDR3 is 17 amino acids. V lost 0 bases to trimming and J lost 0 bases; unmatched junction nucleotides: 4. Germline loops: CDR1 MGHRA, CDR2 YSYEKL. CDR3 DNA: TGCGCCAGCAGCCAAGAGGGAGCGGGGGTCTCCTACAATGAGCAGTTCTTC. Its translation: CASSQEGAGVSYNEQFF.

V gene TRBV7-9 combines with J gene TRBJ2-1; D might be TRBD2 (5 bases). V lost 0 bases and J 8 bases, leaving 8 bases between the germline ends. Germline V gene lookup returns CDR1 SEHNR and CDR2 FQNEAQ (reference sequence). This CDR3 region has 13 residues. CDR3 nucleotide sequence: TGTGCCAGCAGCTTAGCGTACGGGGATGAGCAGTTCTTC. It specifies CASSLAYGDEQFF.

The chain joins TRBV18 to TRBJ2-6, with 7 bases that match TRBD1. This CDR3 has 18 residues. The junction had 12 bases not matched to a gene; V was cut back by 3 bases and J by 4 bases. Germline V gene lookup returns CDR1 KGHSH and CDR2 LQKENI. The CDR3, as DNA: TGTGCCAGCTCACCCGCCCCACAGGGGCCTGGCGGGGCCAACGTCCTGACTTTC. Translated, it gives CASSPAPQGPGGANVLTF.

This chain joins TRBV5-1 and TRBJ2-3, with D uncertain. Germline V gene lookup returns CDR1 SGHRS and CDR2 YFSETQ. The CDR3 has 12 amino acids. Deletions cut 1 base from V and 4 bases from J, with 4 bases between. The CDR3 DNA follows: TGCGCCAGCAGCTTGTTCGCAGATACGCAGTATTTT. Its protein product is CASSLFADTQYF.

J is TRBJ2-5 and V is TRBV5-1; TRBD2 aligns across 11 bases. Per the germline V gene, CDR1 is SGHRS and CDR2 is YFSETQ. With 1 base clipped from V and 6 bases from J, the junction kept 8 bases outside the gene matches. The CDR3 runs to 16 residues. The CDR3 DNA reads TGCGCCAGCAGCTTGCGTAGCGGGGGGGCCGAAAAGACCCAGTACTTC. Its protein product is CASSLRSGGAEKTQYF.

CDR3 residues: CASSDRGRVSFGYTF. The DNA of the CDR3 is TGTGCCAGCAGCGATAGGGGCAGGGTCTCCTTTGGCTACACCTTC. V usage is TRBV2 and J usage is TRBJ1-2, with D perhaps matching TRBD1 (5 bases). The CDR3 contains 15 residues. Germline V gene data show CDR1 as SNHLY and CDR2 as FYNNEI. Trimming took 6 bases from V and 7 from J, leaving 21 bases between them.

The rearrangement joins TRBV9 to TRBJ1-2, with D tentatively TRBD1 (6 bases). V was pared by 3 bases and J by 5 bases, with 14 bases between. Germline CDR1 reads SGDLS; CDR2 reads YYNGEE. This CDR3 contains 14 residues. The CDR3 loop is CASSAQTGGYGYTF. CDR3 bases: TGTGCCAGCAGCGCTCAGACAGGCGGATATGGCTACACCTTC.

The V call is TRBV3-1 (or the pseudogene TRBV3-2), the J call TRBJ1-1; D gene ambiguous. CDR1 is LGHDT and CDR2 is YNNKEL in the germline V gene (reference sequence). CDR3 length equals 13 residues. V lost 4 bases, J lost 4 bases, and 10 bases lay in between. CDR3 loop: CASSPLEGTEAFF. The DNA for the CDR3 is TGTGCCAGCAGCCCCTTAGAGGGCACTGAAGCTTTCTTT.

DNA for the CDR3: TGTGCCAGCAGTGAAGCGGGAGATCAGCCCCAGCATTTT. It encodes CASSEAGDQPQHF. This chain uses TRBV6-1 with TRBJ1-5, with D unresolved. Trimming left V 0 bases short and J 5 bases short, with 5 bases between. The CDR3 loop spans 13 amino acids. Germline V gene sequence: CDR1 MNHNS, CDR2 SASEGT.